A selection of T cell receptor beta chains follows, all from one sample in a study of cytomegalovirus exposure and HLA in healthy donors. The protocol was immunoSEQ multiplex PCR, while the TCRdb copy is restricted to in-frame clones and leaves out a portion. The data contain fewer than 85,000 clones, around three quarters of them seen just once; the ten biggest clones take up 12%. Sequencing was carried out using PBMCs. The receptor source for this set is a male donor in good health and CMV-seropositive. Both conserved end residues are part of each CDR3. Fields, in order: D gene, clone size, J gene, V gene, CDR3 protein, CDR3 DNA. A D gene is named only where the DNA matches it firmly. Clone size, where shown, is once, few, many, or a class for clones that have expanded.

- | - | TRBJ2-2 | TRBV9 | CASSVPGGNTGELFF | TGTGCCAGCAGCGTACCCGGGGGGAACACCGGGGAGCTGTTTTTT
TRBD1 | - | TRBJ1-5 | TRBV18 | CASSLQGGNQPQHF | TGTGCCAGCTCACTACAGGGGGGCAATCAGCCCCAGCATTTT
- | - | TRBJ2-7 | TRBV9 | CASSTQSRQGFHEQYF | TGTGCCAGCAGCACCCAATCCCGGCAGGGTTTCCACGAGCAGTACTTC
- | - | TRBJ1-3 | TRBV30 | CAWSVDGRAGNTIYF | TGTGCCTGGAGTGTTGATGGCAGGGCTGGAAACACCATATATTTT
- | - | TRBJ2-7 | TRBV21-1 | CASSNHRDRGREQYF | TGTGCCAGCAGCAATCACCGGGACAGGGGGCGTGAGCAGTACTTC
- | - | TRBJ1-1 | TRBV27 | CASSRREHTEAFF | TGTGCCAGCAGTCGGAGGGAGCACACTGAAGCTTTCTTT
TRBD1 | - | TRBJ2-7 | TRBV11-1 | CASSPGQIYEQYF | TGTGCCAGCAGCCCGGGACAGATTTACGAGCAGTACTTC
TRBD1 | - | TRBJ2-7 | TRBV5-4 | CASMTGGTGVDEQYF | TGTGCCAGCATGACAGGGGGGACTGGTGTTGACGAGCAGTACTTC
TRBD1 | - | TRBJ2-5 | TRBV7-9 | CASSPRPRQGEGKETQYF | TGTGCCAGCAGCCCCCGTCCAAGACAGGGAGAGGGGAAAGAGACCCAGTACTTC
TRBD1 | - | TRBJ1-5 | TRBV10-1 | CASGRDRGYNQPQHF | TGCGCCAGCGGCCGGGACAGGGGATACAATCAGCCCCAGCATTTT
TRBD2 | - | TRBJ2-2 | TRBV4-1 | CASSPTPGLARKTGELFF | TGCGCCAGCAGCCCCACCCCCGGACTAGCGCGGAAAACCGGGGAGCTGTTTTTT
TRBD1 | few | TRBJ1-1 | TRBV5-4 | CASSWGTGATEAFF | TGTGCCAGCAGCTGGGGGACAGGGGCCACTGAAGCTTTCTTT
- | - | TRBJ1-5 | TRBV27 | CASSQGYGQPQHF | TGTGCCAGCAGCCAGGGCTATGGTCAGCCCCAGCATTTT
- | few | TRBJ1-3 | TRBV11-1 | CASRDTTSGNTIYF | TGTGCCAGCAGGGACACGACCTCTGGAAACACCATATATTTT
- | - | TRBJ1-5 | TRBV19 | CASSILSRGSNQPQHF | TGTGCCAGTAGTATATTGTCACGAGGGAGCAATCAGCCCCAGCATTTT
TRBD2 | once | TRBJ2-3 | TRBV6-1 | CASSEVGLAGGRDTQYF | TGTGCCAGCAGTGAAGTAGGACTAGCGGGAGGTCGTGATACGCAGTATTTT
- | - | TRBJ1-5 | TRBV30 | CAWSVQGQPQHF | TGTGCCTGGAGTGTACAGGGTCAGCCCCAGCATTTT
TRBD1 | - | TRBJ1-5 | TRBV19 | CASSITPGQGDQPQHF | TGTGCCAGTAGTATAACTCCGGGACAGGGGGATCAGCCCCAGCATTTT
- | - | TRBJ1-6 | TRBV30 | CAWSVQGSGSPLHF | TGTGCCTGGAGTGTACAGGGTTCTGGTTCACCCCTCCACTTT
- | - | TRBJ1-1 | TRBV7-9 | CASSFKGGTEAFF | TGTGCCAGCAGCTTTAAGGGAGGCACTGAAGCTTTCTTT
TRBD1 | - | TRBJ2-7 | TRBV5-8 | CASSLRTGGYEQYF | TGTGCCAGCAGCTTACGGACAGGGGGTTACGAGCAGTACTTC
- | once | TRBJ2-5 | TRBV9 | CASTPDSFLETQYF | TGTGCCAGCACCCCGGACTCATTTCTAGAGACCCAGTACTTC
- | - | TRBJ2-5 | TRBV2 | CASSVRGGETQYF | TGTGCCAGCAGTGTTAGGGGGGGGGAGACCCAGTACTTC
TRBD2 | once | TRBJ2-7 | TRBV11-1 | CASSLRGPSGHEQYF | TGTGCCAGCAGCTTACGAGGGCCTAGCGGACACGAGCAGTACTTC
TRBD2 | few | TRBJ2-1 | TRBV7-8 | CASSSQLAGVAEQFF | TGTGCCAGCAGCAGTCAACTAGCGGGAGTGGCTGAGCAGTTCTTC
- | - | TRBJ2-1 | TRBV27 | CASKRDPGDEQFF | TGTGCCAGCAAACGGGACCCAGGGGATGAGCAGTTCTTC
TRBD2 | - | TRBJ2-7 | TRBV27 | CACSRASGSSRYEQYF | TGTGCCTGCAGTCGGGCTAGCGGATCGTCCCGATACGAGCAGTACTTC
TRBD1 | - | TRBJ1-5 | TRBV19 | CASREQGNQPQHF | TGTGCCAGTAGAGAACAGGGGAATCAGCCCCAGCATTTT
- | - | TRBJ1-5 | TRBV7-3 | CASSLAGVGQPQHF | TGTGCCAGCAGCCTAGCGGGGGTAGGTCAGCCCCAGCATTTT
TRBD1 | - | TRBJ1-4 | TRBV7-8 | CASSLGTGPEKLFF | TGTGCCAGCAGCTTAGGGACAGGGCCTGAAAAACTGTTTTTT
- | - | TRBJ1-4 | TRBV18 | CASSRGTLSEKLFF | TGTGCCAGCTCCCGAGGGACTTTAAGTGAAAAACTGTTTTTT
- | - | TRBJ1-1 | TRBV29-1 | CSFQGFMNTEAFF | TGCAGCTTTCAGGGTTTTATGAACACTGAAGCTTTCTTT
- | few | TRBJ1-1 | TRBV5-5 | CASSLLGTGGDTEAFF | TGTGCCAGCAGCTTGTTAGGAACCGGGGGTGACACTGAAGCTTTCTTT
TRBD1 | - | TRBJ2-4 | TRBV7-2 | CASSPRDRVKGIVPYIQYF | TGTGCCAGCAGCCCCCGGGACAGGGTAAAGGGTATCGTACCGTACATTCAGTACTTC
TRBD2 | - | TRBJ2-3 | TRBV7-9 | CASRLARISTDTQYF | TGTGCCAGCAGACTAGCGCGAATTAGCACAGATACGCAGTATTTT
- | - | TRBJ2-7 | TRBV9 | CASTKVEGLPINEQYF | TGTGCCAGCACCAAAGTGGAGGGACTTCCTATAAACGAGCAGTACTTC
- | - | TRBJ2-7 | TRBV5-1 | CASSPIALSSYEQYF | TGCGCCAGCAGCCCTATAGCGTTAAGCTCCTACGAGCAGTACTTC
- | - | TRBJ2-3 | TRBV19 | CASSETGFGTDTQYF | TGTGCCAGTAGTGAAACAGGGTTTGGCACAGATACGCAGTATTTT
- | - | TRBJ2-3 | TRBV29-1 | CSVEDRAGGTDTQYF | TGCAGCGTTGAAGATAGGGCAGGGGGCACAGATACGCAGTATTTT
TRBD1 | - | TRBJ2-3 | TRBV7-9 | CASSFPQGAVTDTQYF | TGTGCCAGCAGCTTCCCTCAGGGGGCAGTCACAGATACGCAGTATTTT